This T cell receptor beta chain appears in the sequencing data of a study of a mutant IDH1 vaccine in newly diagnosed glioma. In the case of this clone: Its antigen is currently unknown.

V dropped 4 bases and J dropped 3 bases, with 13 bases sitting between them. The CDR3 is 16 residues long. Germline V gene sequence: CDR1 MNHEY, CDR2 SVGAGI. Clones were sequenced by immunoSEQ multiplex PCR, and TCRdb holds only the in-frame ones, with some missing. The sample contains some 60,000 clones, 84% of which appear only once. Time point specified: week 11, during vaccination. Doses consisted of 300 ug of mutant IDH1 20-mer peptide each, paired with topical imiquimod. Donors' newly diagnosed IDH1-mutant WHO grade 3 or 4 astrocytomas lacked nuclear ATRX. J is TRBJ1-6 and V is TRBV6-5; D is unclear. Material: PBMCs, obtained from a glioma patient whose treatment included an IDH1 peptide vaccine. The origin of this receptor is a man in his thirties or forties with glioma. CDR3 sequence reads: CASSSATAYYNSPLHF. The CDR3 DNA reads TGTGCCAGCAGTTCGGCGACTGCTTACTATAATTCACCCCTCCACTTT.